These 17 T cell receptor beta chains share one sample of origin, sequenced in a study of CD8+ T cells in alopecia areata. TCR sequencing used cDNA made by reverse transcription of extracted RNA. The data were produced by immunoSEQ multiplex PCR, yet TCRdb's version contains in-frame clones alone and is incomplete. The table shows about 120,000 clones, with roughly 66% occurring only once. The sample was CD4+ T cells sorted from blood. These receptors were obtained from a human donor in good health.

The V call is TRBV12-5, the J call TRBJ1-2; 9 bases are a match to TRBD1. Germline trimming cut 3 bases from V and 8 bases from J; bases unmatched to any gene: 7. Germline CDR1 LGHNT, CDR2 FRNRAP. The CDR3 runs to 14 residues. The DNA of the CDR3 is TGTGCTAGTGGTTTCTCCGGGACAGGGTTCGGCTACACCTTC. This translates into CASGFSGTGFGYTF. Complete variable domain (other parts from reference TRBV12-5 and TRBJ1-2): DARVTQTPRHKVTEMGQEVTMRCQPILGHNTVFWYRQTMMQGLELLAYFRNRAPLDDSGMPKDRFSAEMPDATLATLKIQPSEPRDSAVYFCASGFSGTGFGYTFGSGTRLTVV.

This chain uses TRBV4-1 with TRBJ1-1, with 8 bases fitting TRBD1. J was trimmed by 0 bases and V by 2 bases; bases with no gene match: 5. Per the germline V gene, CDR1 is MGHRA and CDR2 is YSYEKL. The CDR3 runs to 16 residues. The CDR3 sequence: CASSQKTGELNTEAFF. The DNA of the CDR3 is TGCGCCAGCAGCCAAAAGACAGGGGAATTGAACACTGAAGCTTTCTTT.

The chain carries TRBV29-1 and TRBJ2-7; D unclear. The CDR3 sequence is 12 residues long. V was shortened by 4 bases and J by 0 bases, with 7 bases between the two germline ends. Looked up from germline, CDR1 is SQVTM and CDR2 is ANQGSEA. The CDR3 DNA follows: TGCAGCGTTGGTTACAGCTCCTACGAGCAGTACTTC. Its translation: CSVGYSSYEQYF.

This chain joins TRBV4-1 and TRBJ2-1; 14 bases agree with TRBD2. CDR3 length: 18 residues. Per the germline V gene, CDR1 is MGHRA and CDR2 is YSYEKL. V shed 2 bases and J 7 bases; nucleotides not matched to a gene: 10. CDR3 nucleotides: TGCGCCAGCAGCCAACCAAGTGGACTAGCGGGGGGAGGGAATGAGCAGTTCTTC. Its translation is CASSQPSGLAGGGNEQFF.

Comment on this clone: At one of its ends the junction is not consistent with the germline gene, which may arise from a read error. This CDR3 is CASSLSRTHQETRYF. The CDR3 nucleotides read TGTGCCAGCAGCCTAAGCCGGACGCACCAAGAGACCCGGTACTTC. The rearrangement uses TRBV5-7 and TRBJ2-5; no clear D. TRBV5-7 qualifies as an ORF whose function is uncertain. The length of the CDR3 is 15 residues.

The chain couples TRBV29-1 to TRBJ1-5; D is unresolved. This CDR3 contains 12 residues. The V gene's germline CDR1 is SQVTM and CDR2 ANQGSEA. Trimming shortened V by 4 bases and J by 4 bases, and 8 bases separated the two germline ends. The CDR3 DNA reads as TGCAGCGTTGCTACAGCTAATCAGCCCCAGCATTTT. It yields the protein CSVATANQPQHF. Looking up the rest from reference TRBV29-1 and TRBJ1-5 gives the full variable domain: SAVISQKPSRDICQRGTSLTIQCQVDSQVTMMFWYRQQPGQSLTLIATANQGSEATYESGFVIDKFPISRPNLTFSTLTVSNMSPEDSSIYLCSVATANQPQHFGDGTRLSIL.

The chain has TRBV7-3 and TRBJ1-1; no definite D call. This CDR3 region has 13 residues. V gave up 5 bases and J gave up 1 base, with 8 bases separating them. Looked up from germline, CDR1 is SGHTA and CDR2 is FQGTGA. The CDR3 DNA sequence: TGTGCCAGCAGCGTCCAGGAGAACACTGAAGCTTTCTTT. It specifies CASSVQENTEAFF. The full variable domain, completed using reference TRBV7-3 and TRBJ1-1, is GAGVSQTPSNKVTEKGKYVELRCDPISGHTALYWYRQSLGQGPEFLIYFQGTGAADDSGLPNDRFFAVRPEGSVSTLKIQRTERGDSAVYLCASSVQENTEAFFGQGTRLTVV.

This clone was seen a handful of times. V usage is TRBV29-1 and J usage is TRBJ1-1; D is ambiguous. The CDR3 spans 11 residues. V gave up 4 bases and J gave up 7 bases, with 10 bases separating them. The germline V gene encodes CDR1 SQVTM and CDR2 ANQGSEA. The CDR3: CSVGGWGEAFF. The CDR3 DNA reads as TGCAGCGTTGGGGGTTGGGGTGAAGCTTTCTTT.

V and J are TRBV30 and TRBJ1-2, with 9 bases lining up with TRBD1. The CDR3 covers 15 residues. J gave up 8 bases and V 3 bases, and 13 bases lay outside the gene matches. CDR1 and CDR2 (germline): GTSNPN, SVGIG (reference sequence). The CDR3 here is CAWSRNARTGEGYTF. The DNA of the CDR3 is TGTGCCTGGAGCCGGAATGCCCGGACAGGGGAGGGCTACACCTTC.

The chain is built from TRBV25-1 and TRBJ1-5, with D unclear. Trimming pared 5 bases from V and 4 bases from J, leaving 6 bases between. This CDR3 has 12 amino acids. Germline-derived CDR1 and CDR2 are MGHDK and SYGVNS. The DNA of the CDR3 is TGTGCCAGCAGTTTCGGAAATCAGCCCCAGCATTTT. Translation gives CASSFGNQPQHF. Based on the CDR3 plus reference TRBV25-1 and TRBJ1-5, the full variable domain is EADIYQTPRYLVIGTGKKITLECSQTMGHDKMYWYQQDPGMELHLIHYSYGVNSTEKGDLSSESTVSRIRTEHFPLTLESARPSHTSQYLCASSFGNQPQHFGDGTRLSIL.

The rearrangement uses TRBV5-1 and TRBJ2-3; a weak D match, TRBD2 (7 bases). Trimming took off 3 bases at V and 3 bases at J, with 23 bases between the two ends. The germline CDR1 and CDR2 sequences are SGHRS and YFSETQ. The CDR3 loop spans 18 amino acids. The CDR3 sequence is CASSSPGIQGGLTDTQYF. DNA of the CDR3: TGCGCCAGCAGCTCCCCTGGTATACAGGGAGGGTTGACAGATACGCAGTATTTT.

CDR3 nucleotide sequence: TGTGCCAGCAGTGAACTGGGACAGGGAGAAAAACTGTTTTTT. Translation: CASSELGQGEKLFF. The gene calls are TRBV2 and TRBJ1-4; 9 nucleotides line up with TRBD1. V dropped 2 bases and J dropped 8; count of bases not matched to a gene: 3. The CDR3 sequence is 14 residues long. Germline CDR1 is SNHLY and CDR2 is FYNNEI.

In this sample, this clone turned up once. The chain has TRBV29-1 and TRBJ2-1; TRBD2 matches 7 bases. The germline CDR1 and CDR2 sequences are SQVTM and ANQGSEA. J was trimmed by 7 bases and V by 5 bases; bases with no gene match: 2. The CDR3 extends over 11 amino acids. The CDR3 bases are TGCAGCGTTACGGGGGGAAATGAGCAGTTCTTC. It codes for CSVTGGNEQFF.

V gene TRBV5-1 combines with J gene TRBJ2-1; TRBD1 agrees at 9 bases. This CDR3 is 14 amino acids long. Looked up from germline, CDR1 is SGHRS and CDR2 is YFSETQ. V was clipped by 4 bases and J by 7 bases; unmatched bases: 6. For the CDR3, the DNA is TGCGCCAGCAGCGATCCGACAGGGGGAAATGAGCAGTTCTTC. This sequence encodes CASSDPTGGNEQFF.

The DNA of the CDR3 is TGTGCCAGCAGCCGCCGGGAGGATACACCCCTCCACTTT. Translated: CASSRREDTPLHF. The V gene is TRBV6-5, the J gene TRBJ1-6; D call uncertain. Germline CDR1 MNHEY, CDR2 SVGAGI. The CDR3 is 13 residues long. V was shortened by 6 bases and J by 11 bases, with 14 bases between the two germline ends.

The chain carries TRBV5-6 and TRBJ1-5, with D unclear. V lost 1 base and J lost 4, with 15 bases in between. The CDR3 sequence is 16 residues long. From germline, CDR1 is SGHDT and CDR2 YYEEEE. The CDR3 protein is CASSLTRADRNQPQHF. The CDR3 DNA is TGTGCCAGCAGCTTGACCCGTGCGGATCGGAATCAGCCCCAGCATTTT.

The chain combines TRBV4-1 with TRBJ2-7; 8 bases line up with TRBD2. The junction had 7 bases not matched to a gene; V was cut back by 6 bases and J by 0 bases. Germline V gives CDR1 MGHRA, CDR2 YSYEKL. The CDR3 sequence is 15 residues long. The CDR3 spells CASRNPGTSSYEQYF. CDR3 DNA: TGCGCCAGCAGAAACCCCGGGACTAGCTCCTACGAGCAGTACTTC.